Below, 30 T cell receptor beta chains from the same sample are listed, as sequenced in a study of blood T cells in healthy people across ages. A second roughly 6 to 11 cycle PCR used barcoded and J-beta primers. TCRdb re-derived calls from the 5' RACE reads in MiXCR, one entry per CDR3 protein. The sample records 1.5 million to 2 million distinct CDR3 sequences, around 36% being singletons. The sample taken for sequencing was blood. Receptors were obtained from a woman between 25 and 40 years old in good health.

This clonotype turned up a few times. This chain uses TRBV12-3 or TRBV12-4 with TRBJ2-1, with D uncertain. The CDR3 extends over 14 amino acids. Trimming left V 3 bases short and J 5 bases short, with 11 bases between. CDR3 coding DNA: TGTGCCAGCAGTTTCCCCGCAAGGGACAATGAGCAGTTCTTC. Protein: CASSFPARDNEQFF.

This clonotype was observed a few times. The chain has TRBV27 and TRBJ2-6; D uncertain. The CDR3 is 18 residues long. Trimming shortened V by 0 bases and J by 0 bases, and 12 bases separated the two germline ends. Germline lookup yields CDR1 MNHEY and CDR2 SMNVEV (reference sequence). For the CDR3, the DNA is TGTGCCAGCAGTTTATCCCCAGAATTCCTCTCTGGGGCCAACGTCCTGACTTTC. Translation gives CASSLSPEFLSGANVLTF.

This clonotype showed up just a few times. The rearrangement links TRBV7-9 to TRBJ1-1; 8 bases align to TRBD1. Germline V gene sequence: CDR1 SEHNR, CDR2 FQNEAQ (reference sequence). The CDR3 is 16 residues long. With 5 bases clipped from V and 7 bases from J, the junction kept 15 bases outside the gene matches. CDR3 loop: CASSPDRGAPGDEAFF. The DNA of the CDR3 is TGTGCCAGCAGCCCCGACAGGGGTGCCCCCGGGGATGAAGCTTTCTTT. The whole variable domain, remainder taken from reference TRBV7-9 and TRBJ1-1, is DTGVSQNPRHKITKRGQNVTFRCDPISEHNRLYWYRQTLGQGPEFLTYFQNEAQLEKSRLLSDRFSAERPKGSFSTLEIQRTEQGDSAMYLCASSPDRGAPGDEAFFGQGTRLTVV.

The CDR3 coding sequence is TGTGCCAGCGTCCCCGGGACTAGCGGATTCAATGAGCAGTTCTTC. This gives the protein CASVPGTSGFNEQFF. The chain couples TRBV27 to TRBJ2-1, with TRBD2 identical over 11 bases. The CDR3 runs 15 residues. After removal of 8 bases from V and 6 bases from J, the junction contained 9 bases not matched to a gene. CDR1 is MNHEY and CDR2 is SMNVEV in the germline V gene (reference sequence).

This clonotype came up once. The chain carries TRBV30 and TRBJ2-4; D gene uncertain. Deletions cut 2 bases from V and 2 bases from J, with 10 bases between. This CDR3 comprises 14 residues. Germline V gene sequence: CDR1 GTSNPN, CDR2 SVGIG (reference sequence). The DNA of the CDR3 is TGTGCCTGGAGTTTTTCGAGTTCCAAAAACATTCAGTACTTC. Protein sequence: CAWSFSSSKNIQYF.

This clonotype was seen only a few times. The V and J genes are TRBV7-9 and TRBJ2-7; D might be TRBD1 (6 bases). CDR1 and CDR2 (germline): SEHNR, FQNEAQ (reference sequence). V was shortened by 5 bases and J by 2 bases, with 16 bases between the two germline ends. The CDR3 runs to 15 residues. The CDR3, as DNA: TGTGCCAGCAGCCGACTCCGGGACACAACCTACGAGCAGTACTTC. It is translated as CASSRLRDTTYEQYF.

In this sample, this clonotype turned up a few times. The V and J genes are TRBV15 and TRBJ2-3, with unresolved D. V was clipped by 2 bases and J by 0 bases, with 9 bases between them. Germline V CDR1 and CDR2: LNHNV, YYDKDF (reference sequence). The CDR3 is made up of 15 amino acids. The CDR3 coding sequence is TGTGCCACCAGCAGACCCGAAGCTAGCACAGATACGCAGTATTTT. Its translation is CATSRPEASTDTQYF.

The rearrangement links TRBV12-3 or TRBV12-4 to TRBJ2-3; tentative D call: TRBD2 (5 bases). The V end was cut by 5 bases, the J end by 6 bases, with 18 bases between. This CDR3 has 15 amino acids. CDR3: CASSQDSSYWDTQYF. The CDR3 DNA is TGTGCCAGCAGTCAGGACTCCTCATATTGGGATACGCAGTATTTT.

This clonotype was seen at least ten times. This chain connects TRBV4-1 to TRBJ1-5; a weak D match, TRBD1 (6 bases). The CDR3 has 15 amino acids. V lost 2 bases and J lost 3, with 11 bases in between. Germline loops: CDR1 MGHRA, CDR2 YSYEKL. The CDR3 DNA follows: TGCGCCAGCAGCCAAAAAGAGGGGGTCAATCAGCCCCAGCATTTT. Amino acid sequence: CASSQKEGVNQPQHF.

This clonotype was seen a handful of times. The chain uses TRBV20-1 and TRBJ1-2; D not resolved. The CDR3 length is 14 residues. Trimming cost V 3 bases and J 5 bases, with 16 bases left between them. Germline lookup yields CDR1 DFQATT and CDR2 SNEGSKA (reference sequence). As DNA, the CDR3 is TGCAGTGCTAGGAATTCGGCGGCCGCTTATGGCTACACCTTC. Protein: CSARNSAAAYGYTF.

This clonotype was recorded at least ten times. The gene calls are TRBV29-1 and TRBJ2-5, with D tentatively TRBD2 (6 bases). V shed 8 bases and J shed 3 bases, with 16 bases lying between them. Germline lookup yields CDR1 SQVTM and CDR2 ANQGSEA. This CDR3 comprises 13 residues. The CDR3, as DNA: TGCAGCATCGGACTACCAACCAAAGAGACCCAGTACTTC. It translates to CSIGLPTKETQYF. Using reference TRBV29-1 and TRBJ2-5 for the parts outside the CDR3, the full variable domain is SAVISQKPSRDICQRGTSLTIQCQVDSQVTMMFWYRQQPGQSLTLIATANQGSEATYESGFVIDKFPISRPNLTFSTLTVSNMSPEDSSIYLCSIGLPTKETQYFGPGTRLLVL.

This chain joins TRBV20-1 and TRBJ1-2, with D possibly matching TRBD1 (6 bases). The germline V and J ends were trimmed by 5 bases and 2 bases, with 21 bases remaining between them. The CDR3 sequence is 16 residues long. CDR1 and CDR2 (germline): DFQATT, SNEGSKA (reference sequence). The CDR3 here is CSAAFISTGNNYGYTF. The CDR3 nucleotides are TGCAGTGCTGCCTTTATTAGCACAGGGAACAACTATGGCTACACCTTC.

The V call is TRBV3-1, the J call TRBJ2-7; 7 positions match TRBD2. CDR3 length: 16 amino acids. Germline V gene sequence: CDR1 LGHDT, CDR2 YNNKEL (reference sequence). The ends lost 0 bases at V and 4 bases at J; junction bases unmatched: 9. CDR3 nucleotide sequence: TGTGCCAGCAGCCAAGAATGGGCGGGAGAAGCTTACGAGCAGTACTTC. Translating it yields CASSQEWAGEAYEQYF.

This clonotype was observed at least ten times. The chain carries TRBV10-3 and TRBJ1-2; D possibly corresponds to TRBD1 (5 bases). Looked up from germline, CDR1 is ENHRY and CDR2 is SYGVKD. The V end lost 3 bases, the J end lost 2 bases, and 13 bases lay between the germline ends. The CDR3 has 15 amino acids. This CDR3 is CAISDGGIQNYGYTF. The CDR3 region has the DNA TGTGCCATCAGTGATGGGGGAATCCAAAACTATGGCTACACCTTC.

In nucleotides, the CDR3 is TGTGCCAGCAGTACCAGGTACCAAGAGACCCAGTACTTC. This translates into CASSTRYQETQYF. The chain uses TRBV7-2 and TRBJ2-5; D gene uncertain. The CDR3 has 13 residues. V dropped 6 bases and J dropped 0 bases, with 8 bases sitting between them. CDR1 and CDR2 from the germline V gene are SGHTA and FQGNSA.

This clonotype appeared a few times. The rearrangement links TRBV10-3 to TRBJ2-3; 8 bases align to TRBD1. After removal of 9 bases from V and 12 bases from J, the junction contained 14 bases not matched to a gene. The CDR3 covers 13 residues. CDR1 is ENHRY and CDR2 is SYGVKD in the germline V gene. CDR3: CAIASEMGQAQYF. CDR3 DNA: TGTGCCATTGCATCCGAGATGGGACAGGCACAGTATTTT.

As concerns this clonotype: The junction departs from germline at one end; a sequencing error may be responsible. This chain joins TRBV11-1 and TRBJ1-1; no definite D call. The length of the CDR3 is 13 residues. Germline CDR1 is SGHAT and CDR2 is FQDESV (reference sequence). The CDR3 here is CAGSFQVRTEAFF. CDR3 DNA: TGTGCCGGCAGCTTCCAAGTTCGTACTGAAGCTTTCTTT.

V gene TRBV5-1 combines with J gene TRBJ2-1, with D hard to call. CDR1 is SGHRS and CDR2 is YFSETQ in the germline V gene. CDR3 length equals 16 residues. The ends were cut back, 1 base at V and 0 bases at J, with 11 bases in the middle. CDR3 region: CASSLTFSNSYNEQFF. The DNA for the CDR3 is TGCGCCAGCAGCTTGACTTTTTCTAACTCCTACAATGAGCAGTTCTTC. The full variable domain, in which reference TRBV5-1 and TRBJ2-1 provide the parts outside the CDR3, is KAGVTQTPRYLIKTRGQQVTLSCSPISGHRSVSWYQQTPGQGLQFLFEYFSETQRNKGNFPGRFSGRQFSNSRSEMNVSTLELGDSALYLCASSLTFSNSYNEQFFGPGTRLTVL.

V is TRBV5-1 and J is TRBJ1-1, with 7 bases fitting TRBD1. The CDR3 length is 15 residues. The J segment lost 3 bases and the V segment lost 0 bases, leaving 5 bases of the junction unmatched. Germline CDR1 and CDR2: SGHRS and YFSETQ. As DNA, the CDR3 is TGCGCCAGCAGCTTGGAGACAGGGATGGACACTGAAGCTTTCTTT. This gives the protein CASSLETGMDTEAFF.

To note about this clonotype: Relative to the germline gene, one junction end is altered; a read error may explain this. The rearrangement joins TRBV12-3 or TRBV12-4 to TRBJ2-6; unclear D gene. The CDR3 totals 15 residues. The CDR3 region has the DNA TGTGCCAGCAGTTTTGGTCACTCTGGGACCAACGTCCTGACTTTC. This codes for CASSFGHSGTNVLTF.

Of note for this clonotype: Sequence at one end of the junction differs from germline and may be a read error. DNA for the CDR3: TGTGCCCGCAGCATAGGGGGTAGCGGGGGCCCTTACCAAGAGACCCAGTACTTC. It specifies CARSIGGSGGPYQETQYF. The chain recombines TRBV9 with TRBJ2-5, with 9 bases matching TRBD2. The CDR3 runs to 18 residues. Germline loops: CDR1 SGDLS, CDR2 YYNGEE.

This sequence joins TRBV25-1 and TRBJ1-6, with D tentatively TRBD1 (5 bases). The CDR3 sequence is 13 residues long. The ends were cut back, 1 base at V and 10 bases at J, with 8 bases in the middle. Per the germline V gene, CDR1 is MGHDK and CDR2 is SYGVNS. CDR3 loop: CASSEFKGSPLHF. The CDR3 nucleotides read TGTGCCAGCAGTGAATTTAAGGGGTCACCCCTCCACTTT.

This clonotype was observed a few times. The chain employs TRBV5-1 and TRBJ2-1; 10 bases fit TRBD2. V shed 5 bases, J shed 0 bases, and the junction held 8 bases outside the gene matches. The germline V gene encodes CDR1 SGHRS and CDR2 YFSETQ. CDR3 length equals 17 residues. The CDR3 DNA is TGCGCCAGCAGTCGGACTAGCGGTGTGAGCTCCTACAATGAGCAGTTCTTC. Translating it yields CASSRTSGVSSYNEQFF.

The gene calls are TRBV7-3 and TRBJ2-5, with no clear D. V lost 5 bases to trimming and J lost 5 bases, with 9 bases between them. Germline CDR1 reads SGHTA; CDR2 reads FQGTGA. CDR3 length: 12 residues. The DNA of the CDR3 is TGTGCCAGCAGCGACGCCGGTGAGACCCAGTACTTC. Amino acids: CASSDAGETQYF.

DNA for the CDR3: TGTGCCAGCAGCTTGGAGCCAGCCAACTATGGCTACACCTTC. It translates to CASSLEPANYGYTF. The chain links TRBV5-6 to TRBJ1-2; no firm D call. The germline CDR1 and CDR2 sequences are SGHDT and YYEEEE. Trimming pared 0 bases from V and 2 bases from J, leaving 8 bases between. This CDR3 has 14 residues.

In its sample, this clonotype was seen a few times. The chain is built from TRBV12-3 or TRBV12-4 and TRBJ1-4, with D tentatively TRBD1 (5 bases). V lost 4 bases, J lost 7 bases, and 19 bases lay in between. This CDR3 contains 16 residues. In DNA, the CDR3 is TGTGCCAGCAGTTCATCGGAAACTTGGGGGGGTGAAAAACTGTTTTTT. It encodes CASSSSETWGGEKLFF.

V gene TRBV29-1 combines with J gene TRBJ1-5; D remains ambiguous. Germline V gene lookup returns CDR1 SQVTM and CDR2 ANQGSEA. This CDR3 has 15 residues. V lost 4 bases and J 7 bases, leaving 20 bases between the germline ends. CDR3 residues: CSVVWSRGSGQPQHF. DNA of the CDR3: TGCAGCGTTGTATGGTCTCGAGGGTCGGGACAGCCCCAGCATTTT.

This clonotype occurred a few times. The chain employs TRBV9 and TRBJ2-2, with TRBD1 matching 10 bases. CDR1 SGDLS and CDR2 YYNGEE come from the germline V gene. The ends lost 3 bases at V and 3 bases at J; junction bases unmatched: 8. The CDR3 is made up of 17 amino acids. The CDR3 DNA is TGTGCCAGCAGCGGGATGACCGGGACAGGGGACACCGGGGAGCTGTTTTTT. As protein: CASSGMTGTGDTGELFF. Looking up the rest from reference TRBV9 and TRBJ2-2 gives the full variable domain: DSGVTQTPKHLITATGQRVTLRCSPRSGDLSVYWYQQSLDQGLQFLIQYYNGEERAKGNILERFSAQQFPDLHSELNLSSLELGDSALYFCASSGMTGTGDTGELFFGEGSRLTVL.

In its sample, this clonotype was seen many times. This sequence joins TRBV29-1 and TRBJ2-3; 7 nucleotides match TRBD2. J gave up 4 bases and V 1 base, and 11 bases lay outside the gene matches. Germline CDR1 SQVTM, CDR2 ANQGSEA. The CDR3 runs to 16 residues. The CDR3 sequence is CSVEGIRGSRSDTQYF. As DNA, the CDR3 is TGCAGCGTTGAAGGAATTCGCGGGAGTCGGTCAGATACGCAGTATTTT.

In DNA, the CDR3 is TGTGCCAGCAAGAGGCTAGCGGGGCAAGAGACCCAGTACTTC. Its translation is CASKRLAGQETQYF. The genes are TRBV27 and TRBJ2-5; 9 positions match TRBD2. Germline assignment: CDR1 MNHEY and CDR2 SMNVEV (reference sequence). The CDR3 is 14 residues long. The V and J ends lost 7 bases and 2 bases, in that order; junction bases with no gene match: 5.